These 3 T cell receptor beta chains were sequenced from one sample in a study of OX40 agonist ivuxolimab in advanced cancers. The data were produced by immunoSEQ multiplex PCR, yet TCRdb's version contains in-frame clones alone and is incomplete. The repertoire includes 65,000 to 75,000 clones, roughly nine tenths of them detected once, and under 4.5% sits in the top ten. The starting material was CD4+ or CD8+ T cells sorted from blood, obtained in a trial of the OX40 agonist ivuxolimab. These receptors originate from an adult with an advanced solid tumor such as melanoma, head and neck, liver or kidney cancer.

This clone was seen once. V gene TRBV18 combines with J gene TRBJ2-5; D possibly corresponds to TRBD1 (5 bases). Trimming left V 3 bases short and J 5 bases short, with 7 bases between. This CDR3 comprises 12 residues. From germline, CDR1 is KGHSH and CDR2 LQKENI. For the CDR3, the DNA is TGTGCCAGCTCACCCTCAGGGGAGACCCAGTACTTC. This codes for CASSPSGETQYF.

This clone has just one count. This chain joins TRBV6-1 and TRBJ2-1; D remains ambiguous. Germline V CDR1 and CDR2: MNHNS, SASEGT. The CDR3 totals 13 residues. V was cut by 4 bases and J by 7 bases, with 11 bases left in between. Written as DNA, the CDR3 is TGTGCCAGCAGTGGTCTGTGGGCAAATGAGCAGTTCTTC. Translating it yields CASSGLWANEQFF.

The V and J genes are TRBV7-3 and TRBJ2-1; 8 bases line up with TRBD2. CDR1 and CDR2 from the germline V gene are SGHTA and FQGTGA. This CDR3 has 16 residues. The V segment lost 5 bases and the J segment 5 bases; nucleotides outside the gene matches: 11. The CDR3 loop is CASSKGLQREHNEQFF. The CDR3 bases are TGTGCCAGCAGCAAGGGCCTTCAGCGGGAGCACAATGAGCAGTTCTTC. The entire variable domain, with the rest obtained from reference TRBV7-3 and TRBJ2-1, is as follows: GAGVSQTPSNKVTEKGKYVELRCDPISGHTALYWYRQSLGQGPEFLIYFQGTGAADDSGLPNDRFFAVRPEGSVSTLKIQRTERGDSAVYLCASSKGLQREHNEQFFGPGTRLTVL.